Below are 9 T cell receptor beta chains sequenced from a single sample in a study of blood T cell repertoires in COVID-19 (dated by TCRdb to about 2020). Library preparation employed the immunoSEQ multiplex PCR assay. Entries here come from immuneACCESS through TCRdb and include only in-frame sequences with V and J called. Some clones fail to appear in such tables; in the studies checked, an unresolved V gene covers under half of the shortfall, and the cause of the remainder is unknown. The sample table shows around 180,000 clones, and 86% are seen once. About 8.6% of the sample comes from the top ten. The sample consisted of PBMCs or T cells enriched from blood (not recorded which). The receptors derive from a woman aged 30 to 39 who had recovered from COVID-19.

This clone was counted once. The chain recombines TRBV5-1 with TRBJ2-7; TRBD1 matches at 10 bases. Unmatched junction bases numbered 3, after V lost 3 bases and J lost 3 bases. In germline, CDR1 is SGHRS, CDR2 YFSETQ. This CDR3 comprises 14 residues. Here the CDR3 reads CASSSGQGGYEQYF. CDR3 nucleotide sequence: TGCGCCAGCAGCTCTGGACAGGGGGGCTACGAGCAGTACTTC. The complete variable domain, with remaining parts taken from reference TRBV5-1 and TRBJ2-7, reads KAGVTQTPRYLIKTRGQQVTLSCSPISGHRSVSWYQQTPGQGLQFLFEYFSETQRNKGNFPGRFSGRQFSNSRSEMNVSTLELGDSALYLCASSSGQGGYEQYFGPGTRLTVT.

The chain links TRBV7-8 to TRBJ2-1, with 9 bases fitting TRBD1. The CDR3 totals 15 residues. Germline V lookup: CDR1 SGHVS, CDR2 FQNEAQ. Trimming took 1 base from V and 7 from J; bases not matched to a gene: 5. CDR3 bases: TGTGCCAGCAGCTTAGGGGCGACAGGGGGAAATGAGCAGTTCTTC. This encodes CASSLGATGGNEQFF. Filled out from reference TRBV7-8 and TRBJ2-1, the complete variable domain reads GAGVSQSPRYKVAKRGQDVALRCDPISGHVSLFWYQQALGQGPEFLTYFQNEAQLDKSGLPSDRFFAERPEGSVSTLKIQRTQQEDSAVYLCASSLGATGGNEQFFGPGTRLTVL.

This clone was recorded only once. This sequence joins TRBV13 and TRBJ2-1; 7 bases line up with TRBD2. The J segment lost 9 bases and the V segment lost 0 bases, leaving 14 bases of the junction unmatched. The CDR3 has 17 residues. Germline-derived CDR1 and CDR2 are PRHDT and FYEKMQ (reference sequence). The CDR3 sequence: CASSLGRGEGLLVEQFF. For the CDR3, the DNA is TGTGCCAGCAGCTTAGGCCGGGGGGAGGGCTTGTTGGTTGAGCAGTTCTTC.

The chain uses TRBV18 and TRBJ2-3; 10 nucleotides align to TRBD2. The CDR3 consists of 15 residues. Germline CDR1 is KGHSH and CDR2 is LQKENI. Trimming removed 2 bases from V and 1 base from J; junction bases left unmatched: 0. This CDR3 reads CASSPTSGGTDTQYF. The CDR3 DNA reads TGTGCCAGCTCACCAACTAGCGGGGGCACAGATACGCAGTATTTT.

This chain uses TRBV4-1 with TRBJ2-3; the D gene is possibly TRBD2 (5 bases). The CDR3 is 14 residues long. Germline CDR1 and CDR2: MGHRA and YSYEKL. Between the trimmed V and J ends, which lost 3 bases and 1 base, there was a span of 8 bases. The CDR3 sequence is CASSHGVGTDTQYF. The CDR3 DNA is TGCGCCAGCAGCCACGGGGTCGGCACAGATACGCAGTATTTT.

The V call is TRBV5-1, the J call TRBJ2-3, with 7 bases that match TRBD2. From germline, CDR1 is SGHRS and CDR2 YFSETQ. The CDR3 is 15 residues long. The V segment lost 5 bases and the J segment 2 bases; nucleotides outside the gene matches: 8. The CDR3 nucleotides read TGCGCCAGCAGTCATGGGACTATTACCACAGATACGCAGTATTTT. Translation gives CASSHGTITTDTQYF. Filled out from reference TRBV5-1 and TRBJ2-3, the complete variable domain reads KAGVTQTPRYLIKTRGQQVTLSCSPISGHRSVSWYQQTPGQGLQFLFEYFSETQRNKGNFPGRFSGRQFSNSRSEMNVSTLELGDSALYLCASSHGTITTDTQYFGPGTRLTVL.

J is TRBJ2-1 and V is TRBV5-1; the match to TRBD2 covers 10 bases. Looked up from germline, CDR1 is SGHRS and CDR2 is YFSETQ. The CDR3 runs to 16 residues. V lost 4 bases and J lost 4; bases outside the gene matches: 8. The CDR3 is CASSLRTSGRYNEQFF. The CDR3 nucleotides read TGCGCCAGCAGCCTGAGGACTAGCGGTAGATACAATGAGCAGTTCTTC.

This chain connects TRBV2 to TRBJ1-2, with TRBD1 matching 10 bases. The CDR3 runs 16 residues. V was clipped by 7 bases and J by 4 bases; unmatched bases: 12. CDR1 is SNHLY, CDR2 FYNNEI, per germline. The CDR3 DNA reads TGTGCCAGCAAAACTGGGACAGGGGTTGGGGGCTATGGCTACACCTTC. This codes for CASKTGTGVGGYGYTF.

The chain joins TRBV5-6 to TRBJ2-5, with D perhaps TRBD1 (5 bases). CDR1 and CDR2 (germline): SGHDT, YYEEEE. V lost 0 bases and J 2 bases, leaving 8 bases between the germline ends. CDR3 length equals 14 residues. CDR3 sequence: CASSLGRTQETQYF. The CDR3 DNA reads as TGTGCCAGCAGCTTGGGTAGGACACAAGAGACCCAGTACTTC.